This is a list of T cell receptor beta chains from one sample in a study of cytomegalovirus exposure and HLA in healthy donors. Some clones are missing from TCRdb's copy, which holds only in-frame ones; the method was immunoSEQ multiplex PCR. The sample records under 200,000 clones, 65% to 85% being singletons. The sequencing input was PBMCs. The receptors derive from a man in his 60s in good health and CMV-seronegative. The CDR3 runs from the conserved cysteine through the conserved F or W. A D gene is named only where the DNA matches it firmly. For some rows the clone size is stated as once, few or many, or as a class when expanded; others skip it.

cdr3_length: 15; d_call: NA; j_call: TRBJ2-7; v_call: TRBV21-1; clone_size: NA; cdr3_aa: CASSNVPRDSYEQYF; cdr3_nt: TGTGCCAGCAGCAACGTCCCGAGGGACTCCTACGAGCAGTACTTC
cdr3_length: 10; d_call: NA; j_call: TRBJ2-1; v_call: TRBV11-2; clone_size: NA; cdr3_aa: CASSLNEQFF; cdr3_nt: TGTGCCAGCAGTCTCAATGAGCAGTTCTTC
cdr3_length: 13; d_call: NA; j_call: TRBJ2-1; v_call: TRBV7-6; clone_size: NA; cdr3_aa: CASSLGIRNEQFF; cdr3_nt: TGTGCCAGCAGCTTAGGGATCAGGAATGAGCAGTTCTTC
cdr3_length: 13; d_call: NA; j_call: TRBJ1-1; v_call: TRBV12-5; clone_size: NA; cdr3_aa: CASGLAFNTEAFF; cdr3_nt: TGTGCTAGTGGTTTGGCCTTTAACACTGAAGCTTTCTTT
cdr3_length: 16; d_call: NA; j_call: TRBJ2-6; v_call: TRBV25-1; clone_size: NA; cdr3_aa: CASSDSGSGGANVLTF; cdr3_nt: TGTGCCAGCAGTGATTCTGGGAGTGGTGGGGCCAACGTCCTGACTTTC
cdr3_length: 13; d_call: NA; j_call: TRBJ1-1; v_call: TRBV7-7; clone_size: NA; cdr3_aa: CASSLNRVSEAFF; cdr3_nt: TGTGCCAGCAGCCTAAACAGGGTGAGTGAAGCTTTCTTT
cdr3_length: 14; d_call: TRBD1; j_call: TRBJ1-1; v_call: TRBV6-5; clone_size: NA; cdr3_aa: CASRRDRENTEAFF; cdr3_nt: TGTGCCAGCAGAAGGGACAGGGAGAACACTGAAGCTTTCTTT
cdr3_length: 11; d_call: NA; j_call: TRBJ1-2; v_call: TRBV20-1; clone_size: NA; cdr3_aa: CSARAVRGYTF; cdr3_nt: TGCAGTGCTAGAGCTGTTCGTGGCTACACCTTC
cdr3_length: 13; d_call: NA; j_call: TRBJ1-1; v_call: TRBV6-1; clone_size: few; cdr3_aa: CASSEGPDTEAFF; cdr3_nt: TGTGCCAGCAGTGAAGGGCCAGACACTGAAGCTTTCTTT
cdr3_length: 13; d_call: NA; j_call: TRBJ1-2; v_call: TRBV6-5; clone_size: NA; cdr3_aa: CASSTSRDGGYTF; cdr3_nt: TGTGCCAGCAGTACTTCCAGGGATGGCGGCTACACCTTC
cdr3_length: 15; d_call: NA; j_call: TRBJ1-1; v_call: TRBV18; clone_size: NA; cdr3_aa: CASSPRTGMNTEAFF; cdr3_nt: TGTGCCAGCTCACCACGTACCGGGATGAACACTGAAGCTTTCTTT
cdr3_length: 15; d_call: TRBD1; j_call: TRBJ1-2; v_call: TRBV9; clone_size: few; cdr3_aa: CASSVGQGAQGGYTF; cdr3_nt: TGTGCCAGCAGCGTGGGACAGGGGGCTCAAGGTGGCTACACCTTC
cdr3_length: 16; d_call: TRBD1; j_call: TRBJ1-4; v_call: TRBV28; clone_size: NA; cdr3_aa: CASSGGQGAPNEKLFF; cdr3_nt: TGTGCCAGCAGTGGGGGACAGGGGGCGCCTAATGAAAAACTGTTTTTT
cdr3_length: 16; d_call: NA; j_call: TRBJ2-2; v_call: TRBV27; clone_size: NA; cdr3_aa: CASSDTGLANTGELFF; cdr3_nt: TGTGCCAGCAGTGATACAGGGCTCGCGAACACCGGGGAGCTGTTTTTT
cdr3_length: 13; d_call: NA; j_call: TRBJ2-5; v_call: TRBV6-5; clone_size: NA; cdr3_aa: CASSVTGQETQYF; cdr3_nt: TGTGCCAGCAGCGTTACAGGACAAGAGACCCAGTACTTC
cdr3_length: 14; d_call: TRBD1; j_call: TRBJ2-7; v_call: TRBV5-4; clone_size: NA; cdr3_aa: CASSPRDRGYEQYF; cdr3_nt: TGTGCCAGCAGCCCGAGGGACAGGGGCTACGAGCAGTACTTC
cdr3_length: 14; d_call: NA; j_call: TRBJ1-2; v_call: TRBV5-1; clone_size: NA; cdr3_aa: CASSDDPQGWGYTF; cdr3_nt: TGCGCCAGCAGCGACGACCCGCAGGGGTGGGGCTACACCTTC
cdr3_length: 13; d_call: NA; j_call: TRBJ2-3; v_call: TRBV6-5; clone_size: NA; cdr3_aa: CASSLKRTDTQYF; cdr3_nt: TGTGCCAGCAGCCTAAAACGCACAGATACGCAGTATTTT
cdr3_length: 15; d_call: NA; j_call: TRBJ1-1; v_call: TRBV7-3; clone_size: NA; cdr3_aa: CASSLNPGVNTEAFF; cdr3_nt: TGTGCCAGCAGCTTAAACCCAGGGGTTAACACTGAAGCTTTCTTT
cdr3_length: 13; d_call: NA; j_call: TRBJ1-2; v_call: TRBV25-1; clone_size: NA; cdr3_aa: CASSEYTGRGYTF; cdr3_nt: TGTGCCAGCAGTGAATATACAGGTCGGGGCTACACCTTC
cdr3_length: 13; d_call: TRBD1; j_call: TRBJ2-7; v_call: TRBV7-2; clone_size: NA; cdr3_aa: CASSGRDRGEQYF; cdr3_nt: TGTGCCAGCAGCGGCCGGGACAGGGGCGAGCAGTACTTC
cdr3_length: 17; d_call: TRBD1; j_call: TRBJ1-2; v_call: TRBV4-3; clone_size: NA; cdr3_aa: CASSQGGQPTTNYGYTF; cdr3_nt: TGCGCCAGCAGCCAAGGGGGACAGCCAACAACAAACTATGGCTACACCTTC
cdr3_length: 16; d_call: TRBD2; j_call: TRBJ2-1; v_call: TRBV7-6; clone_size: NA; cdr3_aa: CASSSNSGGGGDEQFF; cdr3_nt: TGTGCCAGCAGCTCGAATAGCGGGGGGGGAGGAGATGAGCAGTTCTTC
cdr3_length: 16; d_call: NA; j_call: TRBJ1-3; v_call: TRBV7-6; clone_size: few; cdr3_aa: CASSLGGLSSGNTIYF; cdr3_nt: TGTGCCAGCAGCTTAGGAGGGTTGAGCTCTGGAAACACCATATATTTT
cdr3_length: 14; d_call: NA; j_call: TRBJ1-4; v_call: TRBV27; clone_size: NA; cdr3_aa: CASSRTPGFEKLFF; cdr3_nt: TGTGCCAGCAGTAGGACGCCAGGGTTTGAAAAACTGTTTTTT
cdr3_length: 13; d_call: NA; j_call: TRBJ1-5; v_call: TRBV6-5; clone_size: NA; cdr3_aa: CASGDYSNQPQHF; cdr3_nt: TGTGCCTCGGGGGATTATAGCAATCAGCCCCAGCATTTT
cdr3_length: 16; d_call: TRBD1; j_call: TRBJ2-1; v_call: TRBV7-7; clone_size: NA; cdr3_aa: CASSSEPGGSYNEQFF; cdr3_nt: TGTGCTAGCAGCTCGGAACCAGGGGGCTCCTACAATGAGCAGTTCTTC
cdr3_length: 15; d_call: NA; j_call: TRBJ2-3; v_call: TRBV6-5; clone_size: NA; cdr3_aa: CASSPAPSGADTQYF; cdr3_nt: TGTGCCAGCAGCCCCGCCCCCAGCGGCGCAGATACGCAGTATTTT
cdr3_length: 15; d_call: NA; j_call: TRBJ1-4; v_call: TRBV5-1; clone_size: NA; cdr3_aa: CASSTDTSGGEKLFF; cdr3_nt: TGCGCCAGCAGCACCGACACCTCGGGGGGGGAAAAACTGTTTTTT
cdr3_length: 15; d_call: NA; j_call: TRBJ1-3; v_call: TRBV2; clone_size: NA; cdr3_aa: CASSVIQSSGNTIYF; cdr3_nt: TGTGCCAGCAGTGTAATACAGAGCTCTGGAAACACCATATATTTT
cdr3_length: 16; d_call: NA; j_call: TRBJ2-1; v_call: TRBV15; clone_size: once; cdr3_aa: CATSDGGQIGDNEQFF; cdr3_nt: TGTGCCACCAGCGATGGTGGACAGATTGGGGACAATGAGCAGTTCTTC
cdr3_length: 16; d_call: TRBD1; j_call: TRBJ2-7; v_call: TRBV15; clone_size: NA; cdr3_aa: CATSREVTGVGGEQYF; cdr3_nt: TGTGCCACCAGCAGAGAAGTGACAGGGGTAGGCGGCGAGCAGTACTTC
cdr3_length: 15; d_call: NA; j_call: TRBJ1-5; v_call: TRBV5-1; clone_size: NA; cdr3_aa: CASSLSPGDNQPQHF; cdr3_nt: TGCGCCAGCAGCCTCTCACCGGGGGATAATCAGCCCCAGCATTTT
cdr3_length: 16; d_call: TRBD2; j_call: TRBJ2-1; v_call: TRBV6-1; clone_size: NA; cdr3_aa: CASSAARGITYNEQFF; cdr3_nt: TGTGCCAGCAGTGCGGCGCGGGGGATCACCTACAATGAGCAGTTCTTC
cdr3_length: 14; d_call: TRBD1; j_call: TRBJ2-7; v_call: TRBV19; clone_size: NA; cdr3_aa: CASSIVAGGNEQYF; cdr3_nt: TGTGCCAGTAGTATCGTCGCAGGGGGTAACGAGCAGTACTTC
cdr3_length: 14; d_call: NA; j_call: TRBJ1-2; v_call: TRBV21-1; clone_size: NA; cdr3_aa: CASSTAGRDYGYTF; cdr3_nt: TGTGCCAGCAGCACCGCGGGACGGGACTATGGCTACACCTTC
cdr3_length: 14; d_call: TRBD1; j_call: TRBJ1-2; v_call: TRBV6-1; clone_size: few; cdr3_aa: CASHNRGMSYGYTF; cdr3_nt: TGTGCCAGTCACAACAGGGGGATGAGCTATGGCTACACCTTC
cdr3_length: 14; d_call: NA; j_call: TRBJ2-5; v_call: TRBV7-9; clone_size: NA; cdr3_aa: CASSSSGIQETQYF; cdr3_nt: TGTGCCAGCAGCTCCTCAGGGATCCAAGAGACCCAGTACTTC
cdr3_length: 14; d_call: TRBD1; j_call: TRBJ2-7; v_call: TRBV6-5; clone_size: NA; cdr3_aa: CASRLTGGSYEQYF; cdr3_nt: TGTGCCAGCAGGTTGACAGGGGGATCCTACGAGCAGTACTTC
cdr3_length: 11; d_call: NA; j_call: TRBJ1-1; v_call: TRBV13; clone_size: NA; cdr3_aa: CASSLGGDPFF; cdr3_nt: TGTGCCAGCAGCTTAGGAGGAGATCCTTTCTTT
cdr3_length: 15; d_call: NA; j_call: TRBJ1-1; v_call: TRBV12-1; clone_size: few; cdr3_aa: CASSLRGATHTEAFF; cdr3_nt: TGTGCCAGCAGCCTCAGGGGCGCCACCCACACTGAAGCTTTCTTT
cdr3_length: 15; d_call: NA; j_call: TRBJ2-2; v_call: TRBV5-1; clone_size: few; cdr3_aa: CASSLDQVNTGELFF; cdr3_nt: TGCGCCAGCAGCTTGGACCAGGTGAACACCGGGGAGCTGTTTTTT
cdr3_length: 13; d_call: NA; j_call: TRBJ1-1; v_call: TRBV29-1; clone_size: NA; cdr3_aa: CSVEVFERTEAFF; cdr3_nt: TGCAGCGTTGAAGTTTTCGAGCGCACTGAAGCTTTCTTT
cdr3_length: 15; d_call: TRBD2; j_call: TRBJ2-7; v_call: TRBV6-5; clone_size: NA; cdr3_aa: CASSSGGLAGHEQYF; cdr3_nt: TGTGCCAGCAGTTCCGGGGGACTAGCGGGCCACGAGCAGTACTTC
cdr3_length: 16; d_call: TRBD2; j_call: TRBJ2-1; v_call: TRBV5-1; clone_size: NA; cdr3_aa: CASSLQTSGDYNEQFF; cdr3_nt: TGCGCCAGCAGCTTACAAACTAGCGGGGATTACAATGAGCAGTTCTTC
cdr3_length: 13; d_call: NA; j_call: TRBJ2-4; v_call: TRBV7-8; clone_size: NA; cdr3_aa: CASSLRLENIQYF; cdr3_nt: TGTGCCAGCAGCTTAAGACTAGAAAACATTCAGTACTTC
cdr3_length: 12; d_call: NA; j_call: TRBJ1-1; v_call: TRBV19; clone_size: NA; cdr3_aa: CASSWDRGRAFF; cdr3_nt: TGTGCCAGTAGCTGGGACCGCGGGAGGGCTTTCTTT
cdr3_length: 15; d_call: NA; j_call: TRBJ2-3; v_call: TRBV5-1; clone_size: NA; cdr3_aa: CASSFESGSTDTQYF; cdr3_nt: TGCGCCAGCAGCTTTGAAAGCGGGAGCACAGATACGCAGTATTTT
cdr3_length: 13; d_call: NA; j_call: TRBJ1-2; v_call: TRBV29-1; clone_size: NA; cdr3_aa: CSVTARDGYGYPF; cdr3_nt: TGCAGCGTTACGGCCAGGGATGGCTATGGCTACCCCTTC
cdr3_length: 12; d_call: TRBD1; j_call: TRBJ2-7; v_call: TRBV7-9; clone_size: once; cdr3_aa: CSSSWGTVEQYF; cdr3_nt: TGTTCCAGCAGCTGGGGGACAGTCGAGCAGTACTTC
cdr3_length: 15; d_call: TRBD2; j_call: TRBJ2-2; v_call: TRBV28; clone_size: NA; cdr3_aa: CASKGTGTTTGELFF; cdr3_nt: TGTGCCAGCAAGGGGACGGGGACTACTACCGGGGAGCTGTTTTTT
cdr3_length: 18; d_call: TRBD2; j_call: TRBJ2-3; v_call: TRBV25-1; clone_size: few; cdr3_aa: CASSDRGLAGGSADTQYF; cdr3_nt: TGTGCCAGCAGTGACCGCGGACTAGCGGGAGGGTCGGCAGATACGCAGTATTTT